These 30 T cell receptor beta chains share one sample of origin, sequenced in a study of human T cells and chemical hapten exposure. TCRdb re-called the RACE reads with MiXCR, one entry per CDR3 protein. The data contain more than 250,000 distinct CDR3 sequences, around 9.3% of them seen just once; the ten biggest clones take up 2.3%. Indicated time point: pre-sensitization, week 0. Noted treatment: therapeutic diphenylcyclopropenone sensitization with weekly scalp DPC. Sequenced here: whole blood, sampled in connection with sensitization to the hapten diphenylcyclopropenone (DPC). The receptor set was obtained from a woman in her thirties or forties with alopecia areata. Some clones in this sample may be carry-over from other donors' samples.

This clonotype was found many times. The gene calls are TRBV2 and TRBJ1-5; D gene ambiguous. The CDR3 has 14 residues. CDR1 and CDR2 (germline): SNHLY, FYNNEI. Trimming left V 4 bases short and J 6 bases short, with 13 bases between. The CDR3, as DNA: TGTGCCAGCAGTGGAACATGGGAGTCTCAGCCCCAGCATTTT. Its translation is CASSGTWESQPQHF.

Many counts were recorded for this clonotype. This chain uses TRBV28 with TRBJ2-7; D possibly corresponds to TRBD2 (6 bases). CDR1 MDHEN and CDR2 SYDVKM come from the germline V gene. CDR3 size: 14 residues. Trimming removed 5 bases at V and 3 bases at J, with 14 bases between. CDR3 nucleotide sequence: TGTGCCAGCAGTCTAAACGGGCGGGACTACGAGCAGTACTTC. It specifies CASSLNGRDYEQYF.

The V gene is TRBV12-3 or TRBV12-4, the J gene TRBJ2-1; maybe TRBD1 (5 bases). V lost 8 bases and J 6 bases, leaving 14 bases between the germline ends. This CDR3 is 13 amino acids long. CDR3 DNA sequence: TGTGCCAGCTCAAAGGGGATCGCCAATGAGCAGTTCTTC. Translating gives CASSKGIANEQFF.

This clonotype was seen more than once but under ten times. The chain is built from TRBV28 and TRBJ2-7; D is undetermined. V lost 3 bases and J 2 bases, leaving 14 bases between the germline ends. The germline CDR1 and CDR2 sequences are MDHEN and SYDVKM. The CDR3 consists of 15 residues. The CDR3 nucleotides read TGTGCCAGCAGTTTCCCCTGGCGACTGACCTACGAGCAGTACTTC. It is translated as CASSFPWRLTYEQYF.

The chain combines TRBV7-2 with TRBJ2-7, with 8 positions matching TRBD2. The CDR3 sequence is 16 residues long. CDR1 and CDR2 from the germline V gene are SGHTA and FQGNSA. V shed 1 base and J 5 bases; nucleotides not matched to a gene: 10. CDR3 bases: TGTGCCAGCAGCTTAGAAGTCGGGAGGGCCCATGACGAGCAGTACTTC. Amino acid sequence: CASSLEVGRAHDEQYF.

The V and J genes are TRBV7-9 and TRBJ2-4; no clear D. Germline V gene sequence: CDR1 SEHNR, CDR2 FQNEAQ (reference sequence). The ends were cut back, 2 bases at V and 3 bases at J, with 17 bases in the middle. CDR3 length equals 17 residues. CDR3 coding DNA: TGTGCCAGCAGCTTACAAGGCACCACGACTCACAAAAACATTCAGTACTTC. Protein sequence: CASSLQGTTTHKNIQYF.

This chain links TRBV28 with TRBJ1-5; no clear D. This CDR3 has 14 amino acids. Germline V gene lookup returns CDR1 MDHEN and CDR2 SYDVKM. The V end was cut by 4 bases, the J end by 0 bases, with 7 bases between. CDR3 residues: CASSWSYSNQPQHF. CDR3 nucleotide sequence: TGTGCCAGCAGTTGGAGCTATAGCAATCAGCCCCAGCATTTT.

The gene calls are TRBV5-1 and TRBJ1-5; D is possibly TRBD1 (6 bases). This CDR3 is built from 15 residues. In germline, CDR1 is SGHRS, CDR2 YFSETQ. Trimming pared 0 bases from V and 7 bases from J, leaving 14 bases between. The CDR3 region is CASSLDGGLRQPQHF. DNA for the CDR3: TGCGCCAGCAGCTTGGATGGGGGGCTGCGGCAGCCCCAGCATTTT.

This clonotype was seen repeatedly, ten times or more. The chain uses TRBV7-9 and TRBJ2-3, with D tentatively TRBD1 (5 bases). Between the trimmed V and J ends, which lost 1 base and 4 bases, there was a span of 6 bases. Per the germline V gene, CDR1 is SEHNR and CDR2 is FQNEAQ (reference sequence). The CDR3 length is 13 residues. The CDR3 DNA is TGTGCCAGCAGCTTAGAGGGGTCAGATACGCAGTATTTT. This sequence encodes CASSLEGSDTQYF.

This chain uses TRBV21-1 with TRBJ1-5. TRBV21-1 is a recognized pseudogene. The CDR3 has 17 residues. DNA for the CDR3: TGTGCCAGCAGCAAAGTATCGTCCAGGTTAGGCAATCAGCCCCAGCATTTT. Translated: CASSKVSSRLGNQPQHF.

Points on this clonotype: A read error may produce the germline difference seen at one junction end. The chain joins TRBV7-9 to TRBJ2-1; no reliable D call. The CDR3 totals 13 residues. The germline gives CDR1 SEHNR, CDR2 FQNEAQ (reference sequence). CDR3 sequence (DNA): TGTGCCAGCAGCTTAGGGCTGTACAGTGAGCAGTTCTTC. Amino acid sequence: CASSLGLYSEQFF.

The genes are TRBV20-1 and TRBJ1-1; TRBD1 matches 9 bases. The germline V gene has CDR1 DFQATT and CDR2 SNEGSKA (reference sequence). This CDR3 contains 16 residues. With V trimmed by 6 bases and J by 4 bases, 15 bases remained unmatched. In DNA form, the CDR3 reads TGCAGTGCCTTCTTACCCGGACAGGGGATTTTCACTGAAGCTTTCTTT. It translates to CSAFLPGQGIFTEAFF.

The CDR3 nucleotides read TGTGCCAGCACTATTAAACTAGCGGGAGGTACAGATACGCAGTATTTT. Its translation is CASTIKLAGGTDTQYF. The chain employs TRBV6-1 and TRBJ2-3; TRBD2 aligns across 12 bases. V dropped 7 bases and J dropped 3; count of bases not matched to a gene: 8. This CDR3 has 16 amino acids. From germline, CDR1 is MNHNS and CDR2 SASEGT.

The chain combines TRBV6-1 with TRBJ2-1; no clear D. V lost 10 bases and J 8 bases, leaving 15 bases between the germline ends. CDR1 and CDR2 from the germline V gene are MNHNS and SASEGT. This CDR3 contains 12 residues. DNA for the CDR3: TGTGCCATCGTTTACTCTTGGGATGAGCAGTTCTTC. Protein sequence: CAIVYSWDEQFF.

The chain is built from TRBV28 and TRBJ2-5; D is unclear. Trimming cost V 3 bases and J 5 bases, with 10 bases left between them. This CDR3 has 13 amino acids. Germline CDR1 and CDR2: MDHEN and SYDVKM. CDR3 sequence: CASSFVGLETQYF. DNA for the CDR3: TGTGCCAGCAGTTTCGTGGGGTTGGAGACCCAGTACTTC.

The V and J genes are TRBV18 and TRBJ1-5; D not certain. This CDR3 contains 14 residues. V dropped 3 bases and J dropped 0 bases, with 6 bases sitting between them. Germline CDR1 KGHSH, CDR2 LQKENI. The CDR3 nucleotides are TGTGCCAGCTCACCCGGGAATAGCAATCAGCCCCAGCATTTT. Protein: CASSPGNSNQPQHF.

V is TRBV7-9 and J is TRBJ1-4; a possible D gene is TRBD1 (6 bases). Trimming took off 2 bases at V and 5 bases at J, with 9 bases between the two ends. The CDR3 is 14 amino acids. The germline V gene encodes CDR1 SEHNR and CDR2 FQNEAQ (reference sequence). Here the CDR3 reads CASSLFTGNEKLFF. The CDR3 DNA is TGTGCCAGCAGCTTATTTACAGGGAATGAAAAACTGTTTTTT.

V gene TRBV5-1 combines with J gene TRBJ1-1; D unresolved. CDR3 size: 11 residues. The V end was cut by 6 bases, the J end by 6 bases, with 9 bases between. Per the germline V gene, CDR1 is SGHRS and CDR2 is YFSETQ. Here the CDR3 reads CASTDEAEAFF. CDR3 bases: TGCGCCAGCACCGACGAGGCTGAAGCTTTCTTT.

This clonotype was recorded at least ten times. This chain uses TRBV28 with TRBJ2-7; a possible D gene is TRBD1 (6 bases). Germline assignment: CDR1 MDHEN and CDR2 SYDVKM. Deletions cut 1 base from V and 2 bases from J, with 15 bases between. This CDR3 has 16 residues. CDR3 amino acids: CASSLSLTGPAYEQYF. CDR3 nucleotide sequence: TGTGCCAGCAGTTTATCATTGACAGGACCGGCCTACGAGCAGTACTTC.

The chain carries TRBV28 and TRBJ1-5; tentative D call: TRBD1 (6 bases). CDR1 and CDR2 from the germline V gene are MDHEN and SYDVKM. V was cut by 10 bases and J by 4 bases, with 17 bases left in between. The CDR3 length is 14 residues. In DNA form, the CDR3 reads TGTGCCATTGGGGGGACAAGTATTAATCAGCCCCAGCATTTT. Amino acid sequence: CAIGGTSINQPQHF.

The chain is built from TRBV20-1 and TRBJ1-6; 10 nucleotides match TRBD1. Germline CDR1 is DFQATT and CDR2 is SNEGSKA (reference sequence). V lost 5 bases and J lost 8; bases outside the gene matches: 6. The CDR3 contains 14 residues. CDR3 amino acids: CSAPGTGDYSPLHF. The CDR3 DNA sequence: TGCAGTGCTCCTGGGACAGGGGATTATTCACCCCTCCACTTT.

The rearrangement uses TRBV5-1 and TRBJ2-1; no definite D call. The germline V gene has CDR1 SGHRS and CDR2 YFSETQ. The CDR3 totals 16 residues. The ends were cut back, 6 bases at V and 0 bases at J, with 16 bases in the middle. The CDR3 DNA is TGCGCCAGCACCGATCGGATCCGGATCTCCTACAATGAGCAGTTCTTC. Protein: CASTDRIRISYNEQFF.

This sequence joins TRBV12-3 or TRBV12-4 and TRBJ2-3; D uncertain. V lost 3 bases and J lost 3, with 10 bases in between. This CDR3 region has 14 residues. The CDR3 protein is CASSLSVRTDTQYF. In DNA form, the CDR3 reads TGTGCCAGCAGTTTGAGCGTGAGGACAGATACGCAGTATTTT.

A note on this clonotype: An end of the junction does not agree with germline; a read error may underlie this. V is TRBV9 and J is TRBJ1-6, with a tentative D call TRBD1 (5 bases). The CDR3 covers 15 residues. Germline-derived CDR1 and CDR2 are SGDLS and YYNGEE. CDR3 sequence reads: CASSASGTNNSPLPF. CDR3 DNA sequence: TGTGCCAGCAGCGCATCCGGGACGAACAATTCACCCCTCCCCTTT.

This clonotype was counted at least ten times. This rearrangement joins TRBV10-3 to TRBJ2-3; 7 bases line up with TRBD1. This CDR3 spans 13 amino acids. The V and J ends lost 4 bases and 3 bases, in that order; junction bases with no gene match: 1. Germline values: CDR1 ENHRY, CDR2 SYGVKD. CDR3: CAISGDRTDTQYF. CDR3 nucleotides: TGTGCCATCAGTGGGGACAGAACAGATACGCAGTATTTT.

The chain has TRBV6-5 and TRBJ2-3; D possibly corresponds to TRBD1 (6 bases). The CDR3 length is 15 residues. V lost 0 bases to trimming and J lost 4 bases, with 11 bases between them. Per the germline V gene, CDR1 is MNHEY and CDR2 is SVGAGI. CDR3 DNA: TGTGCCAGCAGTTACTCGGCACAGGGTCCAGATACGCAGTATTTT. Protein sequence: CASSYSAQGPDTQYF.

The table lists this clonotype with a few counts. The V gene is TRBV12-3 or TRBV12-4, the J gene TRBJ1-5; possible D gene TRBD1, 5 bases. This CDR3 comprises 14 residues. V lost 6 bases and J lost 5, with 14 bases in between. The CDR3 bases are TGTGCCAGCAGCCTAGGGGTAGGAGATCAGCCCCAGCATTTT. As protein: CASSLGVGDQPQHF.

To note about this clonotype: The junction shows a germline mismatch at one end, possibly a read error. The chain combines TRBV5-6 with TRBJ2-3; 11 nucleotides align to TRBD2. The germline V gene has CDR1 SGHDT and CDR2 YYEEEE. There are 12 residues in the CDR3. The CDR3 reads CTSTMGLAALAF. The CDR3 nucleotides read TGTACCAGCACCATGGGACTAGCGGCACTCGCTTTT.

V and J are TRBV6-2 or TRBV6-3 and TRBJ2-7, with D uncertain. From germline, CDR1 is MNHEY and CDR2 SVGEGT. The V and J ends lost 2 bases and 4 bases respectively, with 12 bases between them. This CDR3 has 14 amino acids. DNA for the CDR3: TGTGCCAGCAGTTACGGCTTAGCAGCATACGAGCAGTACTTC. Translation: CASSYGLAAYEQYF.

At least ten counts were recorded for this clonotype. This sequence joins TRBV29-1 and TRBJ1-1; 7 bases are shared with TRBD1. This CDR3 spans 11 amino acids. Trimming removed 6 bases from V and 11 bases from J; junction bases left unmatched: 9. Germline V CDR1 and CDR2: SQVTM, ANQGSEA. CDR3 region: CSVAGGWGAFF. DNA for the CDR3: TGCAGCGTCGCAGGGGGGTGGGGCGCTTTCTTT.